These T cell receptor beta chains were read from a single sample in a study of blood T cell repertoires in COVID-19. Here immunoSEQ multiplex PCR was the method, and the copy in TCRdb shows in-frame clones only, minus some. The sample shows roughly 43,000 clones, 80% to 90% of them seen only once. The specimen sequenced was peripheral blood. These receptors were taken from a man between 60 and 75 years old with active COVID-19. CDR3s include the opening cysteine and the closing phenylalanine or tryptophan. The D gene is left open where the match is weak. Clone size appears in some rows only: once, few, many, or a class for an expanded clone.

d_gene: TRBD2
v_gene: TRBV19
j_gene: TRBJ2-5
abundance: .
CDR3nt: TGTGCCAGTAGTACCGCTGCCGGGGGGGGTGAGACCCAGTACTTC
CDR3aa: CASSTAAGGGETQYF

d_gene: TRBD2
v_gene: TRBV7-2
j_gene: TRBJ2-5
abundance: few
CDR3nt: TGTGCCAGCAGCTTGGGGACTAGCGGACGGGAGACCCAGTACTTC
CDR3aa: CASSLGTSGRETQYF

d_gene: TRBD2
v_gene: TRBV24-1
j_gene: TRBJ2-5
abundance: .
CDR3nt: TGTGCCACCAGTGATTCCCTAGCGGAACAAGAGACCCAGTACTTC
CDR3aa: CATSDSLAEQETQYF

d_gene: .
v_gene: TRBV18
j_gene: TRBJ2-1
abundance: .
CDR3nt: TGTGCCAGCTCACCATCGGCCCTGGGACACCCCCTGTACAATGAGCAGTTCTTC
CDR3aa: CASSPSALGHPLYNEQFF

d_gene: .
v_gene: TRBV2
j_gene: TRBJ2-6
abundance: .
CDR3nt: TGTGCCAGCAGTGCGGGGGACCTTAGGTCGGCTGGGGCCAACGTCCTGACTTTC
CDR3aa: CASSAGDLRSAGANVLTF

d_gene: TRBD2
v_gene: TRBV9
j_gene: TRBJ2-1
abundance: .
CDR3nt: TGTGCCAGCAGCGTGGCACTAGCGGGAGGGGCCCCGAGCATTAACAATGAGCAGTTCTTC
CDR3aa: CASSVALAGGAPSINNEQFF

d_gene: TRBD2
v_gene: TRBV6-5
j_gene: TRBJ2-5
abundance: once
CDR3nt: TGTGCCAGCAGGGGACTAGCGGGGCGGGGGGAGACCCAGTACTTC
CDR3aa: CASRGLAGRGETQYF

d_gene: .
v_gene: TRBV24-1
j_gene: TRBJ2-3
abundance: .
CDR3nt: TGTGCCACCAGTGATGGCACACCCCTCACAGATACGCAGTATTTT
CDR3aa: CATSDGTPLTDTQYF

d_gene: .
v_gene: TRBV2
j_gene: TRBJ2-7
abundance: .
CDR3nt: TGTGCCTGTTCCAGACAGTACGACTACGAGCAGTACTTC
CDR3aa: CACSRQYDYEQYF

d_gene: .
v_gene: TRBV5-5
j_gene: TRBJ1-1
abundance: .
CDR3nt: TGTGCCAGCAGCTTGGGACAGCCTGGTAGGGCTTTCTTT
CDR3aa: CASSLGQPGRAFF

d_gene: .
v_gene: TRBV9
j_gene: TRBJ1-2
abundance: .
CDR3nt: TGTGCCAGCAGCTTCGGTCCCAATTCTGGCTACACCTTC
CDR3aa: CASSFGPNSGYTF

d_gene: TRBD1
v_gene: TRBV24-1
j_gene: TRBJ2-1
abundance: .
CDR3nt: TGTGCCACCAGTGAGGGGCCAGGGGGCTACGAGCAGTTCTTC
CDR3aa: CATSEGPGGYEQFF

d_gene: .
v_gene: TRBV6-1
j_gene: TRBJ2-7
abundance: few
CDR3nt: TGTGCCAGCAGTGAAGCCATCTACGAGCAGTACTTC
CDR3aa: CASSEAIYEQYF

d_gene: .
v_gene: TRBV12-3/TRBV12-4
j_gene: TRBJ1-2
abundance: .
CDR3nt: TGTGCCAGCAACCCACCGAGGGGGGGCTACACCTTC
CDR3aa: CASNPPRGGYTF

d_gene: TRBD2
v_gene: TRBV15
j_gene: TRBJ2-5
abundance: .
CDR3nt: TGTGCCACCAGAGGGGTAGCGGGAGAGACCCAGTACTTC
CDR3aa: CATRGVAGETQYF

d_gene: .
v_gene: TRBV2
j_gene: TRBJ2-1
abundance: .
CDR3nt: TGTGCCAGCAGTCTACTAACGACTGACAATGAGCAGTTCTTC
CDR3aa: CASSLLTTDNEQFF

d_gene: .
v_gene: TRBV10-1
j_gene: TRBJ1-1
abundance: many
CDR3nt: TGCGCCAGCCCTCCCGCAGGGGCGAGACACACTGAAGCTTTCTTT
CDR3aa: CASPPAGARHTEAFF

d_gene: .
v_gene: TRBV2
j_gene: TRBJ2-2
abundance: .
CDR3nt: TGTGCCAGCACCTCCGAACCGGGACATCTGACCGGGGAGCTGTTTTTT
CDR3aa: CASTSEPGHLTGELFF

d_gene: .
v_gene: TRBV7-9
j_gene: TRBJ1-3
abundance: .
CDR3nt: TGTGCCAGCAGCTTAGGGGGGGTCTCTGGAAACACCATATATTTT
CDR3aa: CASSLGGVSGNTIYF

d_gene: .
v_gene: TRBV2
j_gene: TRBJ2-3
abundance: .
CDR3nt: TGTGCCAGCAGTGAATTTGGAGGGCGCACAGATACGCAGTATTTT
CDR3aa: CASSEFGGRTDTQYF

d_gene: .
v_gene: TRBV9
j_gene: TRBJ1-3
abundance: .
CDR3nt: TGTGCCAGCAGCGTAGCTCCGGGTGGAAACACCATATATTTT
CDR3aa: CASSVAPGGNTIYF

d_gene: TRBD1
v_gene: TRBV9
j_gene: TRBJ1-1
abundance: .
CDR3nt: TGTGCCAGCAGCGCCCAGGGGGCTAACACTGAAGCTTTCTTT
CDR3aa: CASSAQGANTEAFF

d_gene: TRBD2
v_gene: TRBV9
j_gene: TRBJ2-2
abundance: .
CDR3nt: TGTGCCAGCAGCGTACTAGCGGGGGGGCCCGCCGGGGAGCTGTTTTTT
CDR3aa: CASSVLAGGPAGELFF

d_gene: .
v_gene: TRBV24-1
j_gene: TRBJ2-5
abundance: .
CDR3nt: TGTGCCACCAGTGACCCGGTGGGCCCCCAAGAGACCCAGTACTTC
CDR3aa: CATSDPVGPQETQYF

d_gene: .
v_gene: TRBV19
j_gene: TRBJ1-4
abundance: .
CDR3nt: TGTGCCAGTAGTAAAGGCCCGCGGACAGTCGGGGAAAAACTGTTTTTT
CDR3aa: CASSKGPRTVGEKLFF

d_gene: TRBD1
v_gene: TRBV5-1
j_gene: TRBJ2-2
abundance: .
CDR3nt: TGCGCCAGCAGCTTGGTAGGGACAGTTGACACCGGGGAGCTGTTTTTT
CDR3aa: CASSLVGTVDTGELFF

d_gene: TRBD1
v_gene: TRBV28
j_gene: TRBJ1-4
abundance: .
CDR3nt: TGTGCCAGCAGTCCCACCGGGACAGGGGGGAAAAAACTGTTTTTT
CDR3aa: CASSPTGTGGKKLFF

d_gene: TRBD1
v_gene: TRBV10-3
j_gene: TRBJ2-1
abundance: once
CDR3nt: TGTGCCATCAGGGAGACAGGGGGCCCCGGCAATGAGCAGTTCTTC
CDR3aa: CAIRETGGPGNEQFF

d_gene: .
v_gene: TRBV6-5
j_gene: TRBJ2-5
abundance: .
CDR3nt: TGTGCCAGCAGTTACGGGGCGACTAGTTGGGGAGAGACCCAGTACTTC
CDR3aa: CASSYGATSWGETQYF

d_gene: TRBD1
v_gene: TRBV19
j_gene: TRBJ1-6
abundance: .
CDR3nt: TGTGCCAGTAGTTGGCGGACAGGTGATAATTCACCCCTCCACTTT
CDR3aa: CASSWRTGDNSPLHF

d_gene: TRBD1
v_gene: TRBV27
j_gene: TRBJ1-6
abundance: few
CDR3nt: TGTGCCAGCAGTTTGCGGGGATTAAACGACAGGGGGCATGATAATTCACCCCTCCACTTT
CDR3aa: CASSLRGLNDRGHDNSPLHF

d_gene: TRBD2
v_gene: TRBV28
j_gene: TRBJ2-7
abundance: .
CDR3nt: TGTGCCAGCAGTTCGGATAGCGGGGGCTCCTACGAGCAGTACTTC
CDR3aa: CASSSDSGGSYEQYF

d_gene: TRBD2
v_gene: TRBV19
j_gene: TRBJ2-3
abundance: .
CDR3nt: TGTGCCAGTAGTGGATCTAGCGGGAGTACAGATACGCAGTATTTT
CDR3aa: CASSGSSGSTDTQYF

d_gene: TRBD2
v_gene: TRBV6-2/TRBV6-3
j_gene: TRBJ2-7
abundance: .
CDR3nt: TGTGCCAGCAGCCTAGCGGGGAGAATTTACGAGCAGTACTTC
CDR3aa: CASSLAGRIYEQYF

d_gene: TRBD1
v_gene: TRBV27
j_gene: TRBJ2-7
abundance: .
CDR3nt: TGTGCCAGCAGTCGGGACAGGTGGATGTACTTC
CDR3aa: CASSRDRWMYF

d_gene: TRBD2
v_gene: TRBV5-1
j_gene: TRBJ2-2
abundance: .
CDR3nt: TGCGCCAGCAGCCCGGGGACTAGCGGGGGGGCTCCCACCGGGGAGCTGTTTTTT
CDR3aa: CASSPGTSGGAPTGELFF

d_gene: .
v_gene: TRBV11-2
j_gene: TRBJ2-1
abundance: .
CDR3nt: TGTGCCAGCAGCTTAGGGCGGACATTCTACAATGAGCAGTTCTTC
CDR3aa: CASSLGRTFYNEQFF

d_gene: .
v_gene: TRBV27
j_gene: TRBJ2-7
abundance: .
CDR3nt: TGTGCCAGCAGTTTACAGTCCAGCGGTGCGCTATTCGAGCAGTACTTC
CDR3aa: CASSLQSSGALFEQYF

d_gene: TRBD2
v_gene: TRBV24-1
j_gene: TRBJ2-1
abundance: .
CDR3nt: TGTGCCACCAGTGATTTACCCTCCGGGACTAGCGCGGGCAATGAGCAGTTCTTC
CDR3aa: CATSDLPSGTSAGNEQFF

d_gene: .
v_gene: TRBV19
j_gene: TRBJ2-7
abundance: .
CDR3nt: TGTGCCAGTAGTCCCCCCGGACTCTCCTCCTACGAGCAGTACTTC
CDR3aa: CASSPPGLSSYEQYF

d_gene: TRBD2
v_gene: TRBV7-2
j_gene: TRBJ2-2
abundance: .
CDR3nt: TGTGCCAGCAGCCTACTAGCGTCCTCGAACACCGGGGAGCTGTTTTTT
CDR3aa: CASSLLASSNTGELFF

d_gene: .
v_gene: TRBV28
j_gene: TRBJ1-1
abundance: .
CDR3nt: TGTGCCAGCAGGGAGGGGCGCCCCGCTGAAGCTTTCTTT
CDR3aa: CASREGRPAEAFF

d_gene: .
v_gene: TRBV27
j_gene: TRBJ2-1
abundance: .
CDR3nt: TGTGCCAGCAGTTTAAACAGTTACAATGAGCAGTTCTTC
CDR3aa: CASSLNSYNEQFF

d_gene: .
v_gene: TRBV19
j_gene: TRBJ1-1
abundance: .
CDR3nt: TGTGCCAGTAGCCGGGATCCGGGACAACGCTTCTTT
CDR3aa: CASSRDPGQRFF

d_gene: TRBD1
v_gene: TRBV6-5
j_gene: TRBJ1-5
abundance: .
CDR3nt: TGTGCCAGCAGTTCAGGGGGCAGGGGCAATCAGCCCCAGCATTTT
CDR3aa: CASSSGGRGNQPQHF